This TCR beta chain came from a study of blood T cell repertoires in COVID-19. Overall study context: Specimens from acute and convalescent COVID-19 originated in the United States, Italy and Spain. The analysed material was cDNA or gDNA that came from T cells, B-cell-depleted T cells, or PBMCs.

In the original processing: Estimation of nucleated cell counts relied on the amplification of reference gene primers. Sequencing used immunoSEQ multiplex PCR; TCRdb keeps in-frame clones, though not all of them. Clone size and V and J calls were adopted from that table, with D and trimming inferred from the DNA. Of approximately 300,000 clones listed, about 86% are singletons. Per germline, CDR1 MRHNA and CDR2 SNTAGT. With 3 bases removed from V and 3 bases from J, the gap between germline ends came to 12 bases. The CDR3 consists of 15 residues. The specimen was peripheral blood. The chain uses TRBV6-4 and TRBJ1-5, with unresolved D. This TCR came from a woman aged 45-65 years with acute or convalescent COVID-19. The DNA of the CDR3 is TGTGCCAGCAGTGAAAACGGTGATCCCAATCAGCCCCAGCATTTT. As protein: CASSENGDPNQPQHF.